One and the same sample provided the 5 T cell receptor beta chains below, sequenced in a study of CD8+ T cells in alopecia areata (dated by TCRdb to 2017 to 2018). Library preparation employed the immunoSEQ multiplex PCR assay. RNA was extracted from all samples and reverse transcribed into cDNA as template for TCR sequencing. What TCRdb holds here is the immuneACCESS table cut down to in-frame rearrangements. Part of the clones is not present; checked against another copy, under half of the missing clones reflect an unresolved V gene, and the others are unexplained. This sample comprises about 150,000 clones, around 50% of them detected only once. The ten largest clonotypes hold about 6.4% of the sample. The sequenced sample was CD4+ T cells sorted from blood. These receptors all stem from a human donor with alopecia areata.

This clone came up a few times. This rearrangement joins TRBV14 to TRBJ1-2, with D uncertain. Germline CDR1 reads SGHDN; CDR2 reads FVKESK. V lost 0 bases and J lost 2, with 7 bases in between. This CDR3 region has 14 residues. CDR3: CASSQEARNYGYTF. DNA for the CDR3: TGTGCCAGCAGCCAAGAGGCCAGGAACTATGGCTACACCTTC.

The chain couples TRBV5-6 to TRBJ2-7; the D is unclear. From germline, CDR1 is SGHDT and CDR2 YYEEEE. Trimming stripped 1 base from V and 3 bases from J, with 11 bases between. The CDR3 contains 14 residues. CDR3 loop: CASSLMVLNYEQYF. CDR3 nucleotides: TGTGCCAGCAGCTTGATGGTCCTAAACTACGAGCAGTACTTC.

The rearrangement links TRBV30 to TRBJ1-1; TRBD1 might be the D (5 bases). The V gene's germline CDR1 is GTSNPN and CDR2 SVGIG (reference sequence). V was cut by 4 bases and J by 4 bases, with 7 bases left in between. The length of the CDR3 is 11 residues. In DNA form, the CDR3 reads TGTGCCTGGAAGAGGGGCACTGAAGCTTTCTTT. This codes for CAWKRGTEAFF. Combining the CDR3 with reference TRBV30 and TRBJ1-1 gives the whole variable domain SQTIHQWPATLVQPVGSPLSLECTVEGTSNPNLYWYRQAAGRGLQLLFYSVGIGQISSEVPQNLSASRPQDRQFILSSKKLLLSDSGFYLCAWKRGTEAFFGQGTRLTVV.

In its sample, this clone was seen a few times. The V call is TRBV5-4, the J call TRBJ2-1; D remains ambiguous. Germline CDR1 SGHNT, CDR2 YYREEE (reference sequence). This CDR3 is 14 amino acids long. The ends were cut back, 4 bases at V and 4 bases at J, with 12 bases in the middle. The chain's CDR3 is CASSRTNRYNEQFF. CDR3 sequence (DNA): TGTGCCAGCAGCCGTACAAATAGATACAATGAGCAGTTCTTC.

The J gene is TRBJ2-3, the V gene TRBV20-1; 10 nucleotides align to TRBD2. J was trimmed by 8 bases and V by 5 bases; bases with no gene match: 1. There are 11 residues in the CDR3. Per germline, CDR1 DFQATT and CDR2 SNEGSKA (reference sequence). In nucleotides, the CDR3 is TGCAGTGCTTTAGCGGGGGGTACGCAGTATTTT. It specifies CSALAGGTQYF.